This TCR beta chain is from a study of vaccination effects on CD4 cells after COVID-19. Overall study: Post-vaccine specimens arrived a median 72 days past the second dose. They grew some 2 million PBMC in each well, adding 10 IU/ml IL-2 and approximately 9.2 ug/ml peptides.

Looked up from germline, CDR1 is SGDLS and CDR2 is YYNGEE. With 0 bases removed from V and 3 bases from J, the gap between germline ends came to 7 bases. This CDR3 has 14 amino acids. Scientists isolated CD4+ T cells after a roughly nine-day culture period ended. Participants were given two doses of BNT162b2 or mRNA-1273 vaccine. In the vaccine recipients, nucleocapsid antibodies were negative and there was no prior SARS-CoV-2 infection. IL-2 medium supplanted half the medium on days 3 and 7. The table came from immunoSEQ multiplex PCR; TCRdb's copy has only in-frame clones and leaves some out. This table has tens of thousands of clones, about 74% appearing once. As regards this clone: The antigen remains unidentified.

The J gene is TRBJ2-1, the V gene TRBV9; possibly TRBD1 for D (5 bases). The receptor comes from a human donor who received a COVID-19 vaccine. Source: CD4+ T cells from PBMCs cultured without peptide, taken after COVID-19 vaccination. The CDR3 spells CASSVGQLYNEQFF. CDR3 nucleotide sequence: TGTGCCAGCAGCGTAGGACAGCTCTACAATGAGCAGTTCTTC.